This entry lists 23 T cell receptor beta chains sequenced from one sample in a study of blood T cell repertoires in COVID-19. The method was immunoSEQ multiplex PCR; TCRdb's version includes in-frame clones alone and lacks a portion of them. There are around 280,000 clones in the sample; roughly 80% occur only once, and over 3.5% lies in the top ten. Material: peripheral blood. The receptors stem from a woman between 50 and 59 years old with active or convalescent COVID-19.

The chain links TRBV9 to TRBJ1-1; weak D call: TRBD1 (6 bases). Trimming cost V 4 bases and J 1 base, with 11 bases left between them. The CDR3 length is 14 residues. Germline loops: CDR1 SGDLS, CDR2 YYNGEE. CDR3 nucleotide sequence: TGTGCCAGCAGCACCGGGACAAGGAACACTGAAGCTTTCTTT. Amino acids: CASSTGTRNTEAFF. Drawing the rest from reference TRBV9 and TRBJ1-1, the complete variable domain is DSGVTQTPKHLITATGQRVTLRCSPRSGDLSVYWYQQSLDQGLQFLIQYYNGEERAKGNILERFSAQQFPDLHSELNLSSLELGDSALYFCASSTGTRNTEAFFGQGTRLTVV.

This clone has a handful of counts. V usage is TRBV6-2 or TRBV6-3 and J usage is TRBJ1-1; possible D gene TRBD1, 6 bases. The germline CDR1 and CDR2 sequences are MNHEY and SVGEGT. V was pared by 2 bases and J by 0 bases, with 16 bases between. The CDR3 is 17 residues long. CDR3 DNA sequence: TGTGCCAGCAGTTACCCGACAGGCCTAGGCATGAACACTGAAGCTTTCTTT. The encoded protein is CASSYPTGLGMNTEAFF.

V usage is TRBV3-1 (or the pseudogene TRBV3-2) and J usage is TRBJ1-1; D may be TRBD1 (6 bases). The CDR3 is 14 residues long. V lost 4 bases, J lost 7 bases, and 16 bases lay in between. CDR1 and CDR2 (germline): LGHDT, YNNKEL (reference sequence). CDR3 region: CASSLSDRYLEAFF. CDR3 nucleotides: TGTGCCAGCAGCCTTTCAGACAGGTACCTTGAAGCTTTCTTT.

In regard to this clone: This specimen includes other DNA sequences encoding the same CDR3. This chain links TRBV6-5 with TRBJ2-1; D is uncertain. V was clipped by 7 bases and J by 7 bases, with 5 bases between them. From germline, CDR1 is MNHEY and CDR2 SVGAGI. This CDR3 has 10 amino acids. The DNA of the CDR3 is TGTGCCAGCAACTCAAATGAGCAGTTCTTC. It is translated as CASNSNEQFF.

V is TRBV27 and J is TRBJ2-7; the match to TRBD1 covers 7 bases. V dropped 6 bases and J dropped 2; count of bases not matched to a gene: 4. The CDR3 has 13 residues. Germline CDR1 is MNHEY and CDR2 is SMNVEV (reference sequence). The CDR3 is CASSTTGTYEQYF. As DNA, the CDR3 is TGTGCCAGCAGCACGACAGGGACCTACGAGCAGTACTTC.

The V call is TRBV7-8, the J call TRBJ2-3, with TRBD2 matching 13 bases. CDR1 and CDR2 (germline): SGHVS, FQNEAQ. The CDR3 sequence is 18 residues long. V dropped 1 base and J dropped 0; count of bases not matched to a gene: 4. Written as DNA, the CDR3 is TGTGCCAGCAGCTTAGTCGGGACTAGCGGGGCAAGCACAGATACGCAGTATTTT. Its translation: CASSLVGTSGASTDTQYF.

The V gene is TRBV10-1, the J gene TRBJ2-7, with D perhaps TRBD2 (5 bases). Trimming removed 1 base from V and 5 bases from J, with 12 bases in between. CDR1 and CDR2 from the germline V gene are WNHNN and SYGVQD (reference sequence). CDR3 length: 14 residues. CDR3 coding DNA: TGCGCCAGCAGTGAGTGGGAGATCGGGCACGAGCAGTACTTC. It specifies CASSEWEIGHEQYF.

The rearrangement joins TRBV5-1 to TRBJ1-4, with 8 bases matching TRBD1. The CDR3 extends over 15 amino acids. Trimming removed 4 bases from V and 5 bases from J; junction bases left unmatched: 7. Germline loops: CDR1 SGHRS, CDR2 YFSETQ. The CDR3 is CASSQTGGRNEKLFF. CDR3 bases: TGCGCCAGCAGCCAAACAGGGGGAAGAAATGAAAAACTGTTTTTT.

The rearrangement uses TRBV19 and TRBJ1-1, with 7 bases lining up with TRBD1. The CDR3 contains 14 residues. Per the germline V gene, CDR1 is LNHDA and CDR2 is SQIVND (reference sequence). V gave up 7 bases and J gave up 4 bases; unmatched junction bases: 9. The CDR3 DNA follows: TGTGCCAGTATCCGGACAGGCAAGAGCACTGAAGCTTTCTTT. Residues: CASIRTGKSTEAFF.

This chain uses TRBV7-8 with TRBJ1-6; tentative D call: TRBD1 (5 bases). V was clipped by 4 bases and J by 6 bases, with 13 bases between them. Per germline, CDR1 SGHVS and CDR2 FQNEAQ. The CDR3 contains 15 residues. Here the CDR3 DNA reads TGTGCCAGCAGCTCGCGCGGGGGTCTTAATTCACCCCTCCACTTT. Translation gives CASSSRGGLNSPLHF. Looking up the rest from reference TRBV7-8 and TRBJ1-6 gives the full variable domain: GAGVSQSPRYKVAKRGQDVALRCDPISGHVSLFWYQQALGQGPEFLTYFQNEAQLDKSGLPSDRFFAERPEGSVSTLKIQRTQQEDSAVYLCASSSRGGLNSPLHFGNGTRLTVT.

The chain couples TRBV28 to TRBJ2-1, with D possibly TRBD2 on 6 matching bases. CDR1 and CDR2 from the germline V gene are MDHEN and SYDVKM. V lost 8 bases and J 5 bases, leaving 16 bases between the germline ends. CDR3 length equals 14 residues. This chain's CDR3 is CASGSGSVHNEQFF. In nucleotides, the CDR3 is TGTGCCAGCGGGAGCGGGTCCGTCCACAATGAGCAGTTCTTC.

The chain combines TRBV12-3 or TRBV12-4 with TRBJ1-2; no reliable D call. This CDR3 is built from 13 residues. V shed 10 bases and J shed 1 base, with 13 bases lying between them. CDR3 loop: CATATGSNYGYTF. CDR3 bases: TGTGCCACCGCCACCGGGAGTAACTATGGCTACACCTTC.

This sequence joins TRBV18 and TRBJ2-5; D call uncertain. Trimming left V 3 bases short and J 5 bases short, with 7 bases between. CDR3 length equals 12 residues. The germline gives CDR1 KGHSH, CDR2 LQKENI. The CDR3 coding sequence is TGTGCCAGCTCACCCCTTCGGGAGACCCAGTACTTC. Protein sequence: CASSPLRETQYF.

The genes are TRBV2 and TRBJ2-3; perhaps TRBD1 as D (5 bases). Germline V lookup: CDR1 SNHLY, CDR2 FYNNEI. V was cut by 2 bases and J by 4 bases, with 10 bases left in between. The CDR3 is 14 residues long. The CDR3 DNA is TGTGCCAGCAGTGAACGCAGGGCCCCAGATACGCAGTATTTT. Residues: CASSERRAPDTQYF.

The J gene is TRBJ2-1, the V gene TRBV19; 11 bases map to TRBD2. Germline V gene data show CDR1 as LNHDA and CDR2 as SQIVND (reference sequence). The J segment lost 8 bases and the V segment lost 7 bases, leaving 10 bases of the junction unmatched. This CDR3 region has 15 residues. CDR3 protein: CASTVTSGRTHEQFF. In nucleotides, the CDR3 is TGTGCCAGTACCGTTACTAGCGGGAGAACTCATGAGCAGTTCTTC.

This chain connects TRBV3-1 (or the pseudogene TRBV3-2) to TRBJ2-1; TRBD2 agrees at 11 bases. With V trimmed by 1 base and J by 4 bases, 9 bases remained unmatched. Germline V gene sequence: CDR1 LGHDT, CDR2 YNNKEL (reference sequence). This CDR3 is 18 amino acids long. CDR3 sequence: CASSQVAGGPVSYNEQFF. The CDR3 bases are TGTGCCAGCAGCCAAGTAGCGGGAGGGCCAGTTTCATACAATGAGCAGTTCTTC.

The J gene is TRBJ1-5, the V gene TRBV4-1; D gene uncertain. Germline CDR1 and CDR2: MGHRA and YSYEKL. Trimming took 1 base from V and 5 from J, leaving 9 bases between them. CDR3 length equals 14 residues. The CDR3 is CASSQGARDQPQHF. CDR3 nucleotides: TGCGCCAGCAGCCAAGGGGCACGAGATCAGCCCCAGCATTTT.

The rearrangement uses TRBV5-1 and TRBJ1-1; possible D gene TRBD1, 6 bases. This CDR3 is built from 14 residues. The V end lost 3 bases, the J end lost 1 base, and 10 bases lay between the germline ends. CDR1 is SGHRS and CDR2 is YFSETQ in the germline V gene. The CDR3 DNA sequence: TGCGCCAGCAGCTCAACAGGGAAGAACACTGAAGCTTTCTTT. It translates to CASSSTGKNTEAFF.

There are many counts of this clone. The chain recombines TRBV2 with TRBJ2-5; perhaps TRBD2 as D (6 bases). This CDR3 contains 13 residues. Deletions cut 8 bases from V and 5 bases from J, with 15 bases between. Germline V gene lookup returns CDR1 SNHLY and CDR2 FYNNEI. CDR3 coding DNA: TGTGCCAGCGCAGCGGGCCCTCAGGAGACCCAGTACTTC. It yields the protein CASAAGPQETQYF.

The gene calls are TRBV7-8 and TRBJ1-1; possible D gene TRBD1, 5 bases. This CDR3 is 15 amino acids long. Deletions cut 5 bases from V and 1 base from J, with 14 bases between. In germline, CDR1 is SGHVS, CDR2 FQNEAQ. For the CDR3, the DNA is TGTGCCAGCAGCCCACAGGCGTTGACGAACACTGAAGCTTTCTTT. Translating it yields CASSPQALTNTEAFF. Using reference TRBV7-8 and TRBJ1-1 for the parts outside the CDR3, the full variable domain is GAGVSQSPRYKVAKRGQDVALRCDPISGHVSLFWYQQALGQGPEFLTYFQNEAQLDKSGLPSDRFFAERPEGSVSTLKIQRTQQEDSAVYLCASSPQALTNTEAFFGQGTRLTVV.

The chain joins TRBV28 to TRBJ1-2; TRBD1 aligns across 8 bases. Trimming at V came to 5 bases and at J to 4 bases, leaving 15 bases not matched to a gene. Germline V lookup: CDR1 MDHEN, CDR2 SYDVKM. This CDR3 spans 17 amino acids. For the CDR3, the DNA is TGTGCCAGCAGTGGAGGCGAGACAGGGGCTAGAAGCTATGGCTACACCTTC. This translates into CASSGGETGARSYGYTF.

V usage is TRBV5-4 and J usage is TRBJ1-2; 10 nucleotides match TRBD1. This CDR3 has 14 amino acids. The ends lost 6 bases at V and 7 bases at J; junction bases unmatched: 9. The germline CDR1 and CDR2 sequences are SGHNT and YYREEE (reference sequence). In DNA, the CDR3 is TGTGCCAGCAACACCGGGACAGGGGCGCCTGGCTACACCTTC. It translates to CASNTGTGAPGYTF.

The V call is TRBV2, the J call TRBJ2-7, with TRBD2 matching 7 bases. Germline-derived CDR1 and CDR2 are SNHLY and FYNNEI. The ends lost 0 bases at V and 3 bases at J; junction bases unmatched: 11. CDR3 length equals 17 residues. The CDR3 DNA reads TGTGCCAGCAGTGAAGCTCCCGCTGATGGCGGGGGCTACGAGCAGTACTTC. Protein sequence: CASSEAPADGGGYEQYF.